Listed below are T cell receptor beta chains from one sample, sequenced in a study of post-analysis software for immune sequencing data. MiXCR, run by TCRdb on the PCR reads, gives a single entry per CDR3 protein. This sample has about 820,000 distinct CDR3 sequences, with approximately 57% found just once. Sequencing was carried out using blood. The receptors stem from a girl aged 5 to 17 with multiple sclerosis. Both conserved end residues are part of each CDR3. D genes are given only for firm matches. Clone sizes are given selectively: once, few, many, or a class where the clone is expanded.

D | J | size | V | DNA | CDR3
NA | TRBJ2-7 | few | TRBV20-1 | TGCAGTGCTAGAGCCGGACAACGTCACGCCTACGAGCAGTACTTC | CSARAGQRHAYEQYF
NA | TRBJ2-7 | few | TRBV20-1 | TGCAGTGGAGGCAGGGAGAGTCAATACGAGCAGTACTTC | CSGGRESQYEQYF
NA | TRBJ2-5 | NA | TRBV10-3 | TGTGCCATCAGTGAGGGGGGGAAAGAGTTCCAAGAGACCCAGTACTTC | CAISEGGKEFQETQYF
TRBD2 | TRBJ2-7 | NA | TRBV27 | TGTGCCAGCAAAATAGCGGGGGGCCCCTACGAGCAGTACTTC | CASKIAGGPYEQYF
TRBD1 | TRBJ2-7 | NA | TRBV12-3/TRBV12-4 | TGTGCCAGCAGTGCTCGGGACAGGACCTACGAGCAGTACTTC | CASSARDRTYEQYF
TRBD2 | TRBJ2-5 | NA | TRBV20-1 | TGCAGTGCCCATACTAGCGGGGGGGCCTGGGAGACCCAGTACTTC | CSAHTSGGAWETQYF
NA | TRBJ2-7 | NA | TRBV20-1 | TGCAGTGCCCTGGGCGGGGAAGAGGCCCAGTACTTC | CSALGGEEAQYF
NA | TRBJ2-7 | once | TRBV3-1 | TGTGCCAGCAGCCCCCAGGGTGGGGGGATCTCCTACGAGCAGTACTTC | CASSPQGGGISYEQYF
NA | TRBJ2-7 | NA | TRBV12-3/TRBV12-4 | TGTGCCAGCACCGACAGGTCGGAGCATGCCTACGAGCAGTACTTC | CASTDRSEHAYEQYF
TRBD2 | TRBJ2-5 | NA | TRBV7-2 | TGTGCCAGCAGCTCCAGGTCCGGGACTAGCGCCGGGGCCCAAGAGACCCAGTACTTC | CASSSRSGTSAGAQETQYF
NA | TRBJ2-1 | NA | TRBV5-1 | TGCGCCAGCAGCTTGGAGCCGGGGGTCTTTACAAATGAGCAGTTCTTC | CASSLEPGVFTNEQFF
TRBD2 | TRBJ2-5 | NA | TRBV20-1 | TGCAGTGCTAGGGTTAGCGGGGCAGGGGAGACCCAGTACTTC | CSARVSGAGETQYF
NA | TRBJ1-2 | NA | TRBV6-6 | TGTGCCAGCAGTTCCCTCCTCGTAGGTGGCCAGCCTATGAGCTACACCTTC | CASSSLLVGGQPMSYTF
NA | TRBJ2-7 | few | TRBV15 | TGTGCCACCAGCAGGACTGGGGACACCCACTACGAGCAGTACTTC | CATSRTGDTHYEQYF
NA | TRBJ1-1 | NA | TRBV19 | TGTGCCAGTAAATGGGACGGTGACATGAACACTGAAGCTTTCTTT | CASKWDGDMNTEAFF
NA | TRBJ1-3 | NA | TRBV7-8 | TGTGCCAGCAGCTCCCAAGGACGGCTGGGCAATGGAAACACCATATATTTT | CASSSQGRLGNGNTIYF
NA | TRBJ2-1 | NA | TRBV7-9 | TGTGCCAGCAGCTCCCTCATTCAGGGAACTGAGCAGTTCTTC | CASSSLIQGTEQFF
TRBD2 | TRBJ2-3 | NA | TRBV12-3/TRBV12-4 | TGTGCCAGCAGTCTCTACGGACTAGCGGGGGCCCTTGAGGCAGATACGCAGTATTTT | CASSLYGLAGALEADTQYF
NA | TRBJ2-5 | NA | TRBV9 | TGTGCCAGCGTAAGACCCGGAGGGCAGACCCAGTACTTC | CASVRPGGQTQYF
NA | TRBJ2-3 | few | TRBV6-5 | TGTGCCAGCAAGGCTGGCACAGATACGCAGTATTTT | CASKAGTDTQYF
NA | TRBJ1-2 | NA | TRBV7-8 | TGTGCCAGCAGCTTAGCTGTCGAGAGCTATGGCTACACCTTC | CASSLAVESYGYTF
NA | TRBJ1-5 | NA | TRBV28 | TGTGCCAGCAGTTTCTCGCTTGCCCAGCATTTT | CASSFSLAQHF
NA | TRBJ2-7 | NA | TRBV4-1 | TGCGCCAGCAGCCTCAATGGGGGCTCCTACGAGCAGTACTTC | CASSLNGGSYEQYF
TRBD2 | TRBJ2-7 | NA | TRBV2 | TGTGCCAGCAGTGACTCTGGGCTAGCGGGTTTCCCCTACGAGCAGTACTTC | CASSDSGLAGFPYEQYF
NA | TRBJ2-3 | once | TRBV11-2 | TGTGCCAGCAGCACAGGACAGACAGATACGCAGTATTTT | CASSTGQTDTQYF
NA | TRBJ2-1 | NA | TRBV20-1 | TGCAGTGCTAGAGATATCACAGGGAGGTACAATGAGCAGTTCTTC | CSARDITGRYNEQFF
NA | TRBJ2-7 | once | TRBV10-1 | TGCGCCAGCAGTGAGTCCCGGGCCTTGGGGGGCGACGAGCAGTACTTC | CASSESRALGGDEQYF
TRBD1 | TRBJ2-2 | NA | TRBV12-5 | TGTGCTAGTGGTTTGGTTATACAGGGGAATGTAGCCGGGGAGCTGTTTTTT | CASGLVIQGNVAGELFF
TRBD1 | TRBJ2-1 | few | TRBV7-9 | TGTGCCAGCAGCGAGCCCGGACAGGGGGCAGTCAATGAGCAGTTCTTC | CASSEPGQGAVNEQFF
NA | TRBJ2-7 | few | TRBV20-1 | TGCAGTGCGCTGCCTAGATACGAGCAGTACTTC | CSALPRYEQYF
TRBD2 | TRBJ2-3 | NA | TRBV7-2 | TGTGCCAGCAGCTTGACTAGCGGGGCCTACACAGATACGCAGTATTTT | CASSLTSGAYTDTQYF
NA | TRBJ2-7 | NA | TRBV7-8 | TGTGCCAGCAGCTTATTGGGCGGGGTCCTCTACGAGCAGTACTTC | CASSLLGGVLYEQYF
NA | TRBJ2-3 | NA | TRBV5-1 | TGCGCCAGCAGCTTGGTAAATCTCCTAAACACAGATACGCAGTATTTT | CASSLVNLLNTDTQYF
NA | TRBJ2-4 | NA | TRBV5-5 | TGTGCCAGCAGCTTCACGGACAGAGGCGAAAACATTCAGTACTTC | CASSFTDRGENIQYF
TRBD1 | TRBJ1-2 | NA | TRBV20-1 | TGCAGTGCCGAAAAAAAGACAGGGATCTTCGTTAGCGTACGGGGCTACACCTTC | CSAEKKTGIFVSVRGYTF
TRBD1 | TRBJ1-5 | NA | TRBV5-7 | TGTGCCAGCAGCTTGGGACAGGGGGCTAGCAATCAGCCCCAGCATTTT | CASSLGQGASNQPQHF
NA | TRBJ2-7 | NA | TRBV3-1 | TGTGCCAGCAGCAGAGGGACGGAGAGCTCCTACGAGCAGTACTTC | CASSRGTESSYEQYF
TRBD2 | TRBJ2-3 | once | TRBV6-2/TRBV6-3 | TGTGCCAGCGAAGACCGGGACTACGACTATACGCAGTATTTT | CASEDRDYDYTQYF
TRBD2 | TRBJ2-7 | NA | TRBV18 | TGTGCCAGCTCACCGGACTCCGGACTAGTCGAGCAGTACTTC | CASSPDSGLVEQYF
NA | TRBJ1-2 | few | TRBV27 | TGTGCCAGCCGCGACACGTTCTATGGCTACACCTTC | CASRDTFYGYTF
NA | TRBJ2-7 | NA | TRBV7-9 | TGTGCCAGCAGCCCACAGGGCATCTACTACGAGCAGTACTTC | CASSPQGIYYEQYF
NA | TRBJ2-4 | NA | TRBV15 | TGTGCCACCAGCAGAGTTGTAGGCTCGACCTTTTTAGCCAAAAACATTCAGTACTTC | CATSRVVGSTFLAKNIQYF
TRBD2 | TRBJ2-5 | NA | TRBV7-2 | TGTGCCAGCAGCTCGCGACTAGCGGGGGGCGCAACCCAGTACTTC | CASSSRLAGGATQYF
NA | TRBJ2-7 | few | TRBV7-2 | TGTGCCAGCAGCTTCGGGACTGGCGGGCCCTACGAGCAGTACTTC | CASSFGTGGPYEQYF
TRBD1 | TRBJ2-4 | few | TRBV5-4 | TGTGCCAGCAGCTTGGCCCGGACAGGCCAGAGCATTCAGTACTTC | CASSLARTGQSIQYF
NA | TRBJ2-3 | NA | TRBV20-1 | TGCAGTGTAAGACTATCCGCAGATACGCAGTATTTT | CSVRLSADTQYF
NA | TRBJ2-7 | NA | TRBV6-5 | TGTGCCACCGGCAAGACAGTTTCCTACGAGCAGTACTTC | CATGKTVSYEQYF
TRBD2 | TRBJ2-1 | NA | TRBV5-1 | TGCGCCAGCACGACTAGCGGGAGCCACAATGAGCAGTTCTTC | CASTTSGSHNEQFF
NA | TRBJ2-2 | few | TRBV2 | TGTGCCAGCAGGGTCACCGGGGAGCTGTTTTTT | CASRVTGELFF
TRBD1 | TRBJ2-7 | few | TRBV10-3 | TGTGCCGTCAGGGACAGCTCCTACGAGCAGTACTTC | CAVRDSSYEQYF
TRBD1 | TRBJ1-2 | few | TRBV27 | TGTGCCAGCAGTTTCCTAGGACAGGAGCCCTATGGCTACACCTTC | CASSFLGQEPYGYTF
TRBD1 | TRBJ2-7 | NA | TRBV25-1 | TGTGCCAGCAGTGGGGACAGGCAGGCGCGGGAGCAGTACTTC | CASSGDRQAREQYF
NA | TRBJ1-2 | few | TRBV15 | TGTGCCACCAGCAGAGATCTGAAGGGCTATGGCTACACCTTC | CATSRDLKGYGYTF
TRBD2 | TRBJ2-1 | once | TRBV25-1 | TGTGCCAGCAGTGAAACGTCCCCGGGACTAGCGGGAGGCGGTGAGCAGTTCTTC | CASSETSPGLAGGGEQFF
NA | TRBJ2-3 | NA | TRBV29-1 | TGCAGCGTTGTAGGCGGGGCTAGTACAGATACGCAGTATTTT | CSVVGGASTDTQYF